The clone carrying this T cell receptor (beta chain) was recorded many times. Its antigen is unidentified. This entry belongs to a study of Graves' ophthalmopathy and Graves' hyperthyroidism. Findings and limits, study-wide: Among thyroid clonotypes expanded above 0.001 frequency, most also appeared in blood. In predicting ophthalmopathy progression, the model reached 70% to 71% sensitivity and 72.22% specificity.

The CDR3 runs to 17 residues. Between the trimmed V and J ends, which lost 7 bases and 0 bases, there was a span of 16 bases. Researchers took RNA transcripts and amplified TCR beta CDR3 regions from them. RT-PCR in the first round used HTBI primers; a second-round multiplex PCR followed. TCRdb re-called the multiplex PCR reads with MiXCR, one entry per CDR3 protein. The data show approximately 460,000 distinct CDR3 sequences, 13% to 15% seen once. The receptor's source is a woman aged 30 to 39 with Graves' ophthalmopathy. The V gene is TRBV12-3 or TRBV12-4, the J gene TRBJ2-6; D is perhaps TRBD2 (7 bases). The source material was blood. The CDR3 is CASNLSGGLSGANVLTF. In DNA form, the CDR3 reads TGTGCCAGCAACCTCTCGGGGGGCCTCTCTGGGGCCAACGTCCTGACTTTC.